The T cell receptor (beta chain) described here comes from a study of regulatory T cells in long-lasting Graves disease. CDR3 length: 16 amino acids. The V and J ends lost 5 bases and 3 bases, in that order; junction bases with no gene match: 12. Germline values: CDR1 LNHDA, CDR2 SQIVND (reference sequence). Time point noted: newly diagnosed GD, antithyroid drugs for less than 3 months. RNA isolated from PBMCs was used to make the TCR library. Construction of TCR beta libraries relied on iRepertoire HTBI primers and on Arm-PCR targeting CDR3 regions. TCRdb processed the multiplex PCR reads anew with MiXCR; each CDR3 protein has one entry. The sample has roughly 400,000 distinct CDR3 sequences, around 17% seen once. The same sample was also used in a study of T cells in Graves' hyperthyroidism and ophthalmopathy. That paper states: Graves' hyperthyroidism qualified as stable when ophthalmopathy did not progress within 18 months.

V is TRBV19 and J is TRBJ2-7; 8 bases align to TRBD2. The input for sequencing was peripheral blood mononuclear cells (PBMCs), taken at new diagnosis, from a patient treated with antithyroid drugs. The TCR sequence derives from a woman aged 18-30 years with Graves disease. The CDR3 reads CASSPSGSPLLYEQYF. CDR3 sequence (DNA): TGTGCCAGTAGTCCCAGCGGGAGCCCTCTCCTCTACGAGCAGTACTTC.